Presented here are 21 T cell receptor beta chains from one specimen sequenced in a study of T-cell reconstitution after alpha-beta-depleted transplantation in children. Unique molecular identifiers were used in preparing the TCRbeta library. TCRdb re-called the PCR reads with MiXCR, one entry per CDR3 protein. Of fewer than 550,000 distinct CDR3 sequences in the sample, more than 9.5% were seen once. Specimen: PBMCs, mostly from graft donor cells, collected 180 days after TCRalphabeta/CD19-depleted stem cell transplant. These receptors were obtained from a female patient aged 2-10 years who had a stem cell transplant for aplastic anemia, so the T cells may come from the graft donor.

The J gene is TRBJ1-1, the V gene TRBV27; tentatively, D is TRBD1 (5 bases). V lost 2 bases, J lost 4 bases, and 14 bases lay in between. Germline lookup yields CDR1 MNHEY and CDR2 SMNVEV (reference sequence). CDR3 length equals 15 residues. Here the CDR3 DNA reads TGTGCCAGCAGTTTAAGGGGACGGGGGAGCACTGAAGCTTTCTTT. Translation: CASSLRGRGSTEAFF.

This clonotype occurred many times. The chain links TRBV5-1 to TRBJ2-7; 8 nucleotides align to TRBD1. The CDR3 totals 18 residues. With V trimmed by 3 bases and J by 3 bases, 17 bases remained unmatched. Germline-derived CDR1 and CDR2 are SGHRS and YFSETQ. CDR3 residues: CASSYYTRGQAFNYEQYF. The CDR3 DNA follows: TGCGCCAGCAGCTACTATACCCGGGGACAGGCCTTTAACTACGAGCAGTACTTC.

The CDR3 region is CASSFGTQANYGYTF. In DNA, the CDR3 is TGTGCCAGCAGTTTCGGGACACAAGCTAACTATGGCTACACCTTC. V and J are TRBV12-3 or TRBV12-4 and TRBJ1-2; possibly TRBD1 for D (6 bases). The V end lost 3 bases, the J end lost 0 bases, and 11 bases lay between the germline ends. The CDR3 consists of 15 residues.

The J gene is TRBJ1-1, the V gene TRBV21-1. TRBV21-1 constitutes a pseudogene. CDR3 size: 16 residues. CDR3 amino acids: CASSKECSVANTEAFF. CDR3 coding DNA: TGTGCCAGCAGCAAAGAATGTAGCGTGGCGAACACTGAAGCTTTCTTT.

The CDR3 DNA is TGTGCCAGCAGCTTCTGGCGACGGGACAGATATAACTATGGCTACACCTTC. Translating gives CASSFWRRDRYNYGYTF. The chain links TRBV7-8 to TRBJ1-2, with TRBD1 matching 7 bases. J lost 1 base, V lost 3 bases, and 11 bases had no gene match. Germline lookup yields CDR1 SGHVS and CDR2 FQNEAQ. This CDR3 spans 17 amino acids.

V usage is TRBV20-1 and J usage is TRBJ2-2; 7 nucleotides match TRBD1. CDR3 length: 15 residues. Losses at the gene ends were 6 bases for V and 4 bases for J; bases not matched to a gene: 11. Germline loops: CDR1 DFQATT, CDR2 SNEGSKA (reference sequence). CDR3 residues: CSATKGAPGTGELFF. For the CDR3, the DNA is TGCAGTGCCACTAAGGGGGCCCCGGGCACCGGGGAGCTGTTTTTT.

The chain links TRBV6-2 or TRBV6-3 to TRBJ1-6; 7 positions agree with TRBD1. Germline CDR1 is MNHEY and CDR2 is SVGEGT. The trim removed 0 bases at V and 11 bases at J, leaving 7 bases unmatched. CDR3 length equals 15 residues. DNA of the CDR3: TGTGCCAGCAGTTACTCGACAGGGATCGGACCACCCCTCCACTTT. This gives the protein CASSYSTGIGPPLHF.

The J gene is TRBJ2-3, the V gene TRBV9; weak D call: TRBD2 (7 bases). This CDR3 spans 19 amino acids. CDR1 SGDLS and CDR2 YYNGEE come from the germline V gene. Trimming removed 3 bases at V and 0 bases at J, with 23 bases between. The CDR3 region is CASSAEGGGTHGSTDTQYF. The CDR3 DNA reads TGTGCCAGCAGCGCCGAGGGGGGGGGAACCCACGGGAGCACAGATACGCAGTATTTT.

The rearrangement links TRBV5-1 to TRBJ2-7; D perhaps matches TRBD1 (7 bases). The germline V and J ends were trimmed by 4 bases and 5 bases, with 13 bases remaining between them. In germline, CDR1 is SGHRS, CDR2 YFSETQ. The CDR3 spans 13 residues. DNA for the CDR3: TGCGCCAGCAGCCTCAGGGGGGTAAACGAGCAGTACTTC. This encodes CASSLRGVNEQYF.

This clonotype was recorded a few times. The chain joins TRBV29-1 to TRBJ2-5; D gene ambiguous. The V end was cut by 0 bases, the J end by 7 bases, with 12 bases between. The CDR3 has 13 amino acids. Germline CDR1 SQVTM, CDR2 ANQGSEA. The DNA for the CDR3 is TGCAGCGTTGAAGAGGCAGCCGCCTCGACCCAGTACTTC. Translated: CSVEEAAASTQYF.

The chain uses TRBV18 and TRBJ2-3, with D perhaps matching TRBD1 (5 bases). Germline V lookup: CDR1 KGHSH, CDR2 LQKENI. V was trimmed by 4 bases and J by 2 bases, leaving 19 bases between them. This CDR3 comprises 17 residues. The CDR3 nucleotides are TGTGCCAGCTCACGAGGCCTCCACAGGTCTACCACAGATACGCAGTATTTT. It yields the protein CASSRGLHRSTTDTQYF.

V and J are TRBV7-2 and TRBJ2-7; 7 bases are a match to TRBD2. Trimming at V came to 1 base and at J to 7 bases, leaving 10 bases not matched to a gene. The CDR3 loop spans 15 amino acids. Germline assignment: CDR1 SGHTA and CDR2 FQGNSA. CDR3 protein: CASSLGVAGVEEQYF. The CDR3 bases are TGTGCCAGCAGCTTAGGAGTGGCGGGAGTTGAGGAGCAGTACTTC.

The V gene is TRBV5-5, the J gene TRBJ1-5; D not certain. The CDR3 is 14 residues long. Trimming pared 6 bases from V and 9 bases from J, leaving 19 bases between. In germline, CDR1 is SGHKS, CDR2 YYEKEE (reference sequence). This chain's CDR3 is CASNKNPGGAPQHF. As DNA, the CDR3 is TGTGCCAGCAACAAAAATCCTGGTGGAGCGCCCCAGCATTTT.

This clonotype was seen only a few times. The chain has TRBV27 and TRBJ2-1; 11 bases match TRBD2. The junction had 4 bases not matched to a gene; V was cut back by 6 bases and J by 12 bases. The CDR3 length is 12 residues. Germline values: CDR1 MNHEY, CDR2 SMNVEV (reference sequence). CDR3 sequence reads: CASSFGTSGQFF. The DNA of the CDR3 is TGTGCCAGCAGCTTCGGGACTAGCGGGCAGTTCTTC.

The gene calls are TRBV7-2 and TRBJ2-7, with TRBD2 identical over 7 bases. This CDR3 is built from 13 residues. V was pared by 0 bases and J by 5 bases, with 1 base of the junction left unmatched. Germline CDR1 is SGHTA and CDR2 is FQGNSA. The CDR3 region has the DNA TGTGCCAGCAGCTTAGCGCGGGAGAACGAGCAGTACGTC. Translating gives CASSLARENEQYV.

The V and J genes are TRBV7-2 and TRBJ2-7; D is unclear. Per germline, CDR1 SGHTA and CDR2 FQGNSA. V was cut by 5 bases and J by 2 bases, with 19 bases left in between. The CDR3 is made up of 16 amino acids. The CDR3 is CASSPRPRHLPYEQYF. As DNA, the CDR3 is TGTGCCAGCAGCCCACGCCCCCGGCACTTGCCCTACGAGCAGTACTTC. Filled out from reference TRBV7-2 and TRBJ2-7, the complete variable domain reads GAGVSQSPSNKVTEKGKDVELRCDPISGHTALYWYRQSLGQGLEFLIYFQGNSAPDKSGLPSDRFSAERTGGSVSTLTIQRTQQEDSAVYLCASSPRPRHLPYEQYFGPGTRLTVT.

This clonotype turned up a few times. The chain joins TRBV5-1 to TRBJ2-5, with D possibly being TRBD1 or TRBD2 (6 bases each). V shed 4 bases and J shed 4 bases, with 14 bases lying between them. The CDR3 totals 14 residues. Per the germline V gene, CDR1 is SGHRS and CDR2 is YFSETQ. CDR3 sequence: CASSAGQSSETQYF. As DNA, the CDR3 is TGCGCCAGCAGCGCGGGACAATCGTCAGAGACCCAGTACTTC.

This clonotype was observed at least ten times. The chain's CDR3 is CATSRDRGREQYF. In DNA, the CDR3 is TGTGCCACCAGCAGGGACAGGGGGCGAGAGCAGTACTTC. V gene TRBV15 combines with J gene TRBJ2-7; 11 bases align to TRBD1. Germline V gene lookup returns CDR1 LNHNV and CDR2 YYDKDF (reference sequence). CDR3 length equals 13 residues. Losses at the gene ends were 3 bases for V and 7 bases for J; bases not matched to a gene: 2.

This clonotype has a handful of counts. V and J are TRBV7-2 and TRBJ1-4, with a possible D match to TRBD1 (6 bases). CDR3 length equals 15 residues. The germline gives CDR1 SGHTA, CDR2 FQGNSA. V lost 5 bases to trimming and J lost 7 bases, with 17 bases between them. The CDR3 loop is CASSPSTGISEKLFF. CDR3 sequence (DNA): TGTGCCAGCAGCCCGTCCACAGGGATTAGTGAAAAACTGTTTTTT.

This clonotype was counted a few times. The V and J genes are TRBV4-3 and TRBJ2-5; D is tentatively TRBD1 or TRBD2 (5 bases each). Germline V gives CDR1 LGHNA, CDR2 YSLEER. The length of the CDR3 is 16 residues. Trimming left V 4 bases short and J 5 bases short, with 20 bases between. In DNA, the CDR3 is TGCGCCAGCAGCCCCTATGTAAGGGGAGAAGGCGAGACCCAGTACTTC. It encodes CASSPYVRGEGETQYF.

This clonotype turned up a few times. The chain links TRBV12-3 or TRBV12-4 to TRBJ2-1; D remains unclear. This CDR3 spans 12 amino acids. Trimming shortened V by 6 bases and J by 9 bases, and 12 bases separated the two germline ends. CDR3 sequence: CASRLVGIEQFF. The CDR3 DNA sequence: TGTGCCAGCAGACTTGTCGGAATTGAGCAGTTCTTC.